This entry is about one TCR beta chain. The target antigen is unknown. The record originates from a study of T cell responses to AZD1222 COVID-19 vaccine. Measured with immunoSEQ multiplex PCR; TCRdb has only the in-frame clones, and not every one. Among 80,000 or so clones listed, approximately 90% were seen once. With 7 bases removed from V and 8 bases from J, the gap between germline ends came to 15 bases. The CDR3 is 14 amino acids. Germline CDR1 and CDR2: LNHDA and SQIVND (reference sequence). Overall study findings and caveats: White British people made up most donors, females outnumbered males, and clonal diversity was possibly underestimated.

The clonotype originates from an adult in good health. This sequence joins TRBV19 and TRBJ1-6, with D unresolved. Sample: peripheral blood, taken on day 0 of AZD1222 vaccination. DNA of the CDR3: TGTGCCAGTAATGCGGGGATCGGCTATTCACCCCTCCACTTT. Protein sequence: CASNAGIGYSPLHF.